These 18 T cell receptor beta chains were all obtained from the same sample, sequenced in a study of blood T cells in healthy people across ages. Primed by a sample-barcoded 5' primer and a J-beta primer mix, a second PCR proceeded for 7 to 11 cycles. TCRdb ran MiXCR on the 5' RACE reads and lists one entry per CDR3 protein. The sample consists of about a million distinct CDR3 sequences, roughly 51% of them appearing once. The sequencing input was blood. The receptors were gathered from a woman in her fifties or sixties in good health.

The CDR3 coding sequence is TGTGCCAGCAGTCCAGGACGGGTCAATCAGCCCCAGCATTTT. Translation: CASSPGRVNQPQHF. The chain is built from TRBV28 and TRBJ1-5; D is unresolved. This CDR3 is built from 14 residues. Germline CDR1 is MDHEN and CDR2 is SYDVKM. Between the trimmed V and J ends, which lost 5 bases and 3 bases, there was a span of 11 bases.

The chain employs TRBV7-8 and TRBJ1-1; TRBD1 aligns across 8 bases. After removal of 0 bases from V and 4 bases from J, the junction contained 4 bases not matched to a gene. The CDR3 sequence is 15 residues long. Germline V gene lookup returns CDR1 SGHVS and CDR2 FQNEAQ. CDR3 coding DNA: TGTGCCAGCAGCTTAGCCAGGGGGCGGGTCACTGAAGCTTTCTTT. Protein product: CASSLARGRVTEAFF.

This clonotype was seen a handful of times. V is TRBV6-6 and J is TRBJ1-2; unclear D gene. This CDR3 is built from 13 residues. Germline CDR1 and CDR2: MNHNY and SVGAGI (reference sequence). Between the trimmed V and J ends, which lost 2 bases and 6 bases, there was a span of 10 bases. This CDR3 reads CASSYNSPNGYTF. The CDR3 coding sequence is TGTGCCAGCAGTTACAACAGCCCTAATGGCTACACCTTC.

The rearrangement joins TRBV5-1 to TRBJ2-1; 11 nucleotides agree with TRBD2. Losses at the gene ends were 4 bases for V and 6 bases for J; bases not matched to a gene: 6. The CDR3 totals 15 residues. The germline gives CDR1 SGHRS, CDR2 YFSETQ. The DNA of the CDR3 is TGCGCCAGCAGCCACTTAGCGGGAGGGATCAATGAGCAGTTCTTC. Protein sequence: CASSHLAGGINEQFF.

V is TRBV5-1 and J is TRBJ2-1; 13 bases align to TRBD2. The CDR3 consists of 15 residues. The V and J ends lost 4 bases and 9 bases, in that order; junction bases with no gene match: 7. Germline V CDR1 and CDR2: SGHRS, YFSETQ. DNA of the CDR3: TGCGCCAGCAGCCGTGGGACTAGCGGGATTCCTGAGCAGTTCTTC. Residues: CASSRGTSGIPEQFF.

This clonotype was detected a few times. The chain carries TRBV10-3 and TRBJ2-7, with unresolved D. The germline V gene encodes CDR1 ENHRY and CDR2 SYGVKD. This CDR3 contains 12 residues. V shed 4 bases and J shed 2 bases, with 6 bases lying between them. In DNA form, the CDR3 reads TGTGCCATCAGTGCACCAACCTACGAGCAGTACTTC. Encoded protein: CAISAPTYEQYF.

The chain recombines TRBV6-5 with TRBJ2-3; D not resolved. CDR3 size: 12 residues. The germline V gene has CDR1 MNHEY and CDR2 SVGAGI. Trimming left V 6 bases short and J 4 bases short, with 8 bases between. The chain's CDR3 is CASSRIPDTQYF. The CDR3 DNA reads as TGTGCCAGCAGCCGGATCCCAGATACGCAGTATTTT.

The J gene is TRBJ1-2, the V gene TRBV29-1, with TRBD1 matching 9 bases. The germline V gene has CDR1 SQVTM and CDR2 ANQGSEA. Trimming took 3 bases from V and 0 from J; bases not matched to a gene: 2. The CDR3 totals 14 residues. CDR3 sequence: CSVEDRGSNYGYTF. CDR3 DNA: TGCAGCGTTGAGGACAGGGGTTCTAACTATGGCTACACCTTC.

The chain couples TRBV20-1 to TRBJ2-7; 7 bases map to TRBD2. V lost 2 bases, J lost 2 bases, and 9 bases stayed unmatched. Germline values: CDR1 DFQATT, CDR2 SNEGSKA (reference sequence). There are 15 residues in the CDR3. Written as DNA, the CDR3 is TGCAGTGCTAGACCCTTCCTAGCGGCAACCTACGAGCAGTACTTC. This encodes CSARPFLAATYEQYF.

CDR3 DNA: TGTGCCAGCAGTTCAGGGGCATCCTTCCTAGATACGCAGTATTTT. Translation: CASSSGASFLDTQYF. This sequence joins TRBV12-3 or TRBV12-4 and TRBJ2-3; possible D gene TRBD1, 6 bases. The V and J ends lost 4 bases and 5 bases respectively, with 16 bases between them. The length of the CDR3 is 15 residues.

The rearrangement uses TRBV6-5 and TRBJ1-2; D gene uncertain. Trimming cost V 0 bases and J 2 bases, with 7 bases left between them. The CDR3 extends over 14 amino acids. CDR1 MNHEY and CDR2 SVGAGI come from the germline V gene. The CDR3 reads CASSYSSRNYGYTF. CDR3 in DNA: TGTGCCAGCAGTTACTCGAGCAGAAACTATGGCTACACCTTC.

The chain carries TRBV3-1 and TRBJ1-2; D unresolved. CDR1 and CDR2 from the germline V gene are LGHDT and YNNKEL (reference sequence). This CDR3 has 11 residues. Trimming shortened V by 3 bases and J by 8 bases, and 7 bases separated the two germline ends. The CDR3 is CASSHNRGYTF. The CDR3, as DNA: TGTGCCAGCAGCCACAACCGAGGCTACACCTTC. The entire variable domain, with the rest obtained from reference TRBV3-1 and TRBJ1-2, is as follows: DTAVSQTPKYLVTQMGNDKSIKCEQNLGHDTMYWYKQDSKKFLKIMFSYNNKELIINETVPNRFSPKSPDKAHLNLHINSLELGDSAVYFCASSHNRGYTFGSGTRLTVV.

This clonotype was counted between two and nine times. V is TRBV19 and J is TRBJ2-7, with D tentatively TRBD2 (6 bases). V was clipped by 6 bases and J by 1 base, with 16 bases between them. Germline lookup yields CDR1 LNHDA and CDR2 SQIVND (reference sequence). This CDR3 spans 15 amino acids. The CDR3 reads CASSPSGTVSYEQYF. In DNA form, the CDR3 reads TGTGCCAGTAGCCCTTCCGGGACTGTATCCTACGAGCAGTACTTC.

The chain combines TRBV18 with TRBJ2-3; possibly TRBD2 for D (5 bases). The CDR3 covers 16 residues. Trimming took 6 bases from V and 1 from J, leaving 17 bases between them. Germline CDR1 KGHSH, CDR2 LQKENI. The CDR3 sequence is CASSTRGRWGTDTQYF. In nucleotides, the CDR3 is TGTGCCAGCTCGACCCGAGGGCGTTGGGGCACAGATACGCAGTATTTT.

This clonotype occurred once. This chain's CDR3 is CASSKTGPGELFF. As DNA, the CDR3 is TGTGCCAGCAGCAAGACAGGGCCCGGGGAGCTGTTTTTT. The chain has TRBV12-3 or TRBV12-4 and TRBJ2-2, with TRBD1 matching 7 bases. The V segment lost 6 bases and the J segment 6 bases; nucleotides outside the gene matches: 4. This CDR3 is 13 amino acids long.

The chain joins TRBV29-1 to TRBJ1-1, with a possible D match to TRBD1 (5 bases). The CDR3 runs to 13 residues. Trimming stripped 7 bases from V and 5 bases from J, with 17 bases between. The V gene's germline CDR1 is SQVTM and CDR2 ANQGSEA. DNA of the CDR3: TGCAGCGACATTTACCAGGGTAGGACTGAAGCTTTCTTT. Translation: CSDIYQGRTEAFF.

Note on this clonotype: The junction departs from the called germline gene at one end, perhaps through a read error. This rearrangement joins TRBV10-3 to TRBJ2-3; perhaps TRBD1 as D (6 bases). The CDR3 length is 13 residues. The germline V gene has CDR1 ENHRY and CDR2 SYGVKD. CDR3 DNA: TGTGCCATCAGTGAGAAAAGGACAGATACGCGGTATTTT. Translation: CAISEKRTDTRYF.

This clonotype was observed a few times. This chain uses TRBV7-9 with TRBJ2-6, with D uncertain. This CDR3 is 17 amino acids long. V dropped 4 bases and J dropped 4 bases, with 17 bases sitting between them. Germline V gives CDR1 SEHNR, CDR2 FQNEAQ (reference sequence). The chain's CDR3 is CASSSRPKSSGANVLTF. DNA of the CDR3: TGTGCCAGCAGCTCCCGCCCTAAAAGCTCCGGGGCCAACGTCCTGACTTTC. The full variable domain, completed using reference TRBV7-9 and TRBJ2-6, is DTGVSQNPRHKITKRGQNVTFRCDPISEHNRLYWYRQTLGQGPEFLTYFQNEAQLEKSRLLSDRFSAERPKGSFSTLEIQRTEQGDSAMYLCASSSRPKSSGANVLTFGAGSRLTVL.